This T cell receptor beta chain was identified in a study of regulatory T cells in long-lasting Graves disease. V gave up 5 bases and J gave up 5 bases; unmatched junction bases: 11. The CDR3 loop spans 15 amino acids. In germline, CDR1 is DFQATT, CDR2 SNEGSKA (reference sequence). This clonotype was counted at least ten times. The time point: persistent/refractory GD, antithyroid drugs over 5 years with positive TRAb. PBMCs provided the RNA from which the TCR library was made. Assembly of TCR beta libraries relied on iRepertoire HTBI primers together with Arm-PCR of CDR3 regions. TCRdb re-derived calls from the multiplex PCR reads in MiXCR, one entry per CDR3 protein. The repertoire holds around 430,000 distinct CDR3 sequences, with 20% to 25% as singletons.

The chain carries TRBV20-1 and TRBJ2-5, with TRBD2 matching 10 bases. This receptor was obtained from a female donor with Graves disease. The source material was peripheral blood mononuclear cells (PBMCs), sampled when the disease was refractory, from a patient treated with antithyroid drugs. CDR3 nucleotides: TGCAGTGCTGGGGTACAGCGGGAGGGCCGGGAGACCCAGTACTTC. Its translation: CSAGVQREGRETQYF.